A single sample is the source of the 10 T cell receptor beta chains below, sequenced in a study of PD-L1 blockade in urothelial cancer. The table came from immunoSEQ multiplex PCR; TCRdb's copy has only in-frame clones and leaves some out. The sample has roughly 56,000 clones; over 75% are singletons. The sequenced sample was PBMCs, obtained around atezolizumab (anti-PD-L1) treatment. The receptors derive from a man aged 70-80 years with urothelial cancer.

This chain connects TRBV10-1 to TRBJ2-1, with a weak D call TRBD1 (5 bases). CDR3 length equals 13 residues. V lost 5 bases to trimming and J lost 3 bases, with 8 bases between them. Germline CDR1 is WNHNN and CDR2 is SYGVQD (reference sequence). The DNA of the CDR3 is TGCGCCAGCAGTACAGGAATCTACAATGAGCAGTTCTTC. Amino acids: CASSTGIYNEQFF.

The V and J genes are TRBV6-4 and TRBJ2-7; 9 nucleotides line up with TRBD1. This CDR3 is 17 amino acids long. The V segment lost 2 bases and the J segment 0 bases; nucleotides outside the gene matches: 8. Germline V lookup: CDR1 MRHNA, CDR2 SNTAGT. CDR3 amino acids: CASSDVPGQGFSYEQYF. In DNA, the CDR3 is TGTGCCAGCAGTGACGTTCCGGGACAGGGTTTCTCCTACGAGCAGTACTTC.

J is TRBJ1-4 and V is TRBV27, with D unresolved. Germline loops: CDR1 MNHEY, CDR2 SMNVEV (reference sequence). This CDR3 has 13 amino acids. V dropped 5 bases and J dropped 4 bases, with 8 bases sitting between them. The CDR3 DNA reads as TGTGCCAGCAGTATCCGGGGTAATGAAAAACTGTTTTTT. Translation: CASSIRGNEKLFF.

The gene calls are TRBV5-1 and TRBJ2-5, with TRBD2 matching 8 bases. The V segment lost 0 bases and the J segment 5 bases; nucleotides outside the gene matches: 3. This CDR3 has 14 residues. Germline-derived CDR1 and CDR2 are SGHRS and YFSETQ. CDR3 in amino acids: CASSLDGRGETQYF. The CDR3 nucleotides are TGCGCCAGCAGCTTGGACGGGAGGGGTGAGACCCAGTACTTC.

This clone showed up just a few times. The chain couples TRBV10-1 to TRBJ2-1, with a weak D call TRBD2 (5 bases). The CDR3 runs 14 residues. The V end lost 5 bases, the J end lost 5 bases, and 13 bases lay between the germline ends. Germline V gene lookup returns CDR1 WNHNN and CDR2 SYGVQD (reference sequence). CDR3 residues: CASSRSGGNNEQFF. CDR3 DNA: TGCGCCAGCAGTAGGAGCGGAGGTAACAATGAGCAGTTCTTC.

As for this clone: A junction boundary mismatches the germline segment, possibly from a read error. V gene TRBV6-5 combines with J gene TRBJ1-1; the D gene is possibly TRBD1 (6 bases). In germline, CDR1 is MNHEY, CDR2 SVGAGI. The CDR3 contains 13 residues. The CDR3 DNA reads TGTGCCAGCAGTTATTACCGGGACACCGAAGCTTTCTTT. Its translation is CASSYYRDTEAFF.

The chain has TRBV7-2 and TRBJ2-5; TRBD1 aligns across 7 bases. This CDR3 region has 13 residues. Germline values: CDR1 SGHTA, CDR2 FQGNSA. J lost 2 bases, V lost 5 bases, and 2 bases had no gene match. The CDR3 region is CASSLGQQETQYF. DNA for the CDR3: TGTGCCAGCAGCCTGGGACAGCAAGAGACCCAGTACTTC. Looking up the rest from reference TRBV7-2 and TRBJ2-5 gives the full variable domain: GAGVSQSPSNKVTEKGKDVELRCDPISGHTALYWYRQSLGQGLEFLIYFQGNSAPDKSGLPSDRFSAERTGGSVSTLTIQRTQQEDSAVYLCASSLGQQETQYFGPGTRLLVL.

This chain links TRBV10-3 with TRBJ2-5, with D possibly matching TRBD1 (6 bases). V dropped 0 bases and J dropped 3 bases, with 8 bases sitting between them. Per germline, CDR1 ENHRY and CDR2 SYGVKD. This CDR3 is built from 14 residues. The chain's CDR3 is CAISESSGEETQYF. CDR3 nucleotides: TGTGCCATCAGTGAGTCTTCAGGGGAAGAGACCCAGTACTTC.

The chain is built from TRBV10-3 and TRBJ2-3; 11 bases fit TRBD1. Trimming removed 10 bases from V and 4 bases from J; junction bases left unmatched: 10. The CDR3 runs to 15 residues. CDR1 and CDR2 (germline): ENHRY, SYGVKD. CDR3 nucleotide sequence: TGTGCCACATCAGGACAGGGGGCTGAGGCAGATACGCAGTATTTT. Protein: CATSGQGAEADTQYF.

DNA of the CDR3: TGTGCTAGTGGTTTGGGAGAAGAATGGACTGCCAAAATCTACGAGCAGTACTTC. Translation gives CASGLGEEWTAKIYEQYF. V is TRBV12-5 and J is TRBJ2-7, with D possibly matching TRBD2 (5 bases). This CDR3 contains 18 residues. Germline CDR1 is LGHNT and CDR2 is FRNRAP. V lost 1 base and J 3 bases, leaving 22 bases between the germline ends. The whole variable domain, remainder taken from reference TRBV12-5 and TRBJ2-7, is DARVTQTPRHKVTEMGQEVTMRCQPILGHNTVFWYRQTMMQGLELLAYFRNRAPLDDSGMPKDRFSAEMPDATLATLKIQPSEPRDSAVYFCASGLGEEWTAKIYEQYFGPGTRLTVT.